Each of the 4 T cell receptor beta chains below was sequenced from the same sample in a study of blood T cell repertoires in COVID-19. The method was immunoSEQ multiplex PCR; TCRdb's version includes in-frame clones alone and lacks a portion of them. Of roughly 310,000 clones listed, over 85% are singletons. Sequencing was carried out using PBMCs or T cells enriched from blood (not recorded which). Every receptor here comes from a man in his 60s who had recovered from COVID-19.

This clone has a single count. This sequence joins TRBV2 and TRBJ2-7; D is possibly TRBD2 (6 bases). The CDR3 covers 12 residues. Trimming took 6 bases from V and 3 from J, leaving 9 bases between them. Germline V gene data show CDR1 as SNHLY and CDR2 as FYNNEI. CDR3 sequence reads: CASSLGGYEQYF. The DNA of the CDR3 is TGTGCCAGCAGCCTCGGGGGCTACGAGCAGTACTTC.

The chain uses TRBV5-4 and TRBJ1-2, with D perhaps matching TRBD1 (6 bases). CDR1 is SGHNT and CDR2 is YYREEE in the germline V gene (reference sequence). Between the trimmed V and J ends, which lost 5 bases and 4 bases, there was a span of 15 bases. The CDR3 sequence is 14 residues long. In DNA, the CDR3 is TGTGCCAGCAGGCCCTCCGGACAGAGCTATGGCTACACCTTC. This encodes CASRPSGQSYGYTF.

V and J are TRBV4-1 and TRBJ2-7; D perhaps matches TRBD1 (6 bases). The CDR3 totals 13 residues. Trimming pared 5 bases from V and 3 bases from J, leaving 11 bases between. CDR1 is MGHRA and CDR2 is YSYEKL in the germline V gene. CDR3 DNA: TGCGCCAGCAGCATGTTGACAGGCTACGAGCAGTACTTC. Translation: CASSMLTGYEQYF.

The rearrangement joins TRBV4-3 to TRBJ2-7, with a weak D call TRBD1 (5 bases). Germline assignment: CDR1 LGHNA and CDR2 YSLEER. CDR3 length equals 14 residues. V lost 4 bases, J lost 3 bases, and 13 bases lay in between. The CDR3, as DNA: TGCGCCAGCAGCCCAGGGCCCTCTCTCTACGAGCAGTACTTC. Translating it yields CASSPGPSLYEQYF.